Listed here are 29 T cell receptor beta chains from one sample, sequenced in a study of shared clonotypes between healthy human individuals. Here immunoSEQ multiplex PCR was the method, and the copy in TCRdb shows in-frame clones only, minus some. This sample carries under 2,500,000 clones, approximately 96% of them seen once, and the ten largest clones take approximately 0.13%. What was sequenced was naive CD4+ T cells sorted from blood. Documented subset: CD45RA+ positively selected. All receptors derive from a man between 18 and 29 years old in good health.

The table lists this clone with a count of one. The V and J genes are TRBV6-6 and TRBJ1-1; D is uncertain. The CDR3 covers 15 residues. The germline CDR1 and CDR2 sequences are MNHNY and SVGAGI (reference sequence). Trimming stripped 5 bases from V and 0 bases from J, with 13 bases between. CDR3 nucleotide sequence: TGTGCCAGCAGTCCACCCGGTGGAATGAACACTGAAGCTTTCTTT. Translating gives CASSPPGGMNTEAFF.

The rearrangement links TRBV28 to TRBJ2-1; a possible D gene is TRBD2 (6 bases). The CDR3 consists of 16 residues. Germline CDR1 is MDHEN and CDR2 is SYDVKM. V was pared by 7 bases and J by 7 bases, with 23 bases between. CDR3 bases: TGTGCCAGCAATGAAATCCGGGGGATCATCGGGAATGAGCAGTTCTTC. Protein product: CASNEIRGIIGNEQFF.

This clone showed up just once. This chain uses TRBV6-6 with TRBJ1-2; perhaps TRBD1 as D (5 bases). V shed 4 bases and J shed 5 bases, with 17 bases lying between them. CDR1 is MNHNY, CDR2 SVGAGI, per germline (reference sequence). The length of the CDR3 is 15 residues. For the CDR3, the DNA is TGTGCCAGCAGTTCCCGGGGCTCCCAGGTTTATGGCTACACCTTC. Amino acid sequence: CASSSRGSQVYGYTF.

This clone was observed once. The V and J genes are TRBV2 and TRBJ1-3, with D possibly TRBD1 on 5 matching bases. This CDR3 has 14 amino acids. V lost 3 bases and J 8 bases, leaving 14 bases between the germline ends. Germline CDR1 is SNHLY and CDR2 is FYNNEI. DNA of the CDR3: TGTGCCAGCAGTGACATGACAGAGGCTGACACCATATATTTT. Amino acids: CASSDMTEADTIYF.

V gene TRBV10-3 combines with J gene TRBJ2-3, with TRBD2 matching over 7 bases. This CDR3 has 16 residues. V shed 0 bases, J shed 4 bases, and the junction held 7 bases outside the gene matches. Per the germline V gene, CDR1 is ENHRY and CDR2 is SYGVKD. CDR3 DNA sequence: TGTGCCATCAGTGAGTCGGGGTCAGGGAGGGCAGATACGCAGTATTTT. Translated, it gives CAISESGSGRADTQYF.

This clone has only one observation. The CDR3 sequence is CASYRDRGEKLFF. CDR3 nucleotides: TGTGCCAGCTACCGGGACAGGGGTGAAAAACTGTTTTTT. This chain connects TRBV18 to TRBJ1-4, with 10 nucleotides matching TRBD1. Losses at the gene ends were 7 bases for V and 7 bases for J; bases not matched to a gene: 3. CDR3 size: 13 residues. Germline CDR1 reads KGHSH; CDR2 reads LQKENI.

This chain joins TRBV15 and TRBJ2-1; possible D gene TRBD1, 5 bases. This CDR3 spans 16 amino acids. Germline-derived CDR1 and CDR2 are LNHNV and YYDKDF (reference sequence). The V end lost 4 bases, the J end lost 2 bases, and 15 bases lay between the germline ends. DNA for the CDR3: TGTGCCACCAGCACCACTCAGGGTTGGCCCTACAATGAGCAGTTCTTC. This translates into CATSTTQGWPYNEQFF.

In the case of this clone: The same CDR3 is also encoded by other DNA sequences in this sample. This sequence joins TRBV5-1 and TRBJ2-5, with 7 bases that match TRBD1. J gave up 5 bases and V 0 bases, and 4 bases lay outside the gene matches. The CDR3 is made up of 14 amino acids. The germline V gene encodes CDR1 SGHRS and CDR2 YFSETQ. CDR3 loop: CASSLDSRGETQYF. CDR3 nucleotides: TGCGCCAGCAGCTTGGACTCCAGGGGGGAGACCCAGTACTTC.

Remarks on this clone: Within the sample, other DNA sequences also encode this same CDR3. Here the CDR3 reads CASRTGTGVSPLHF. The CDR3 coding sequence is TGTGCCAGCAGAACCGGGACAGGGGTTTCACCCCTCCACTTT. This sequence joins TRBV6-5 and TRBJ1-6, with 10 bases identical to TRBD1. Germline lookup yields CDR1 MNHEY and CDR2 SVGAGI. The CDR3 is made up of 14 amino acids. V gave up 6 bases and J gave up 9 bases; unmatched junction bases: 5.

The chain carries TRBV27 and TRBJ2-7, with D maybe TRBD1 (6 bases). Germline V lookup: CDR1 MNHEY, CDR2 SMNVEV (reference sequence). Trimming shortened V by 7 bases and J by 4 bases, and 17 bases separated the two germline ends. This CDR3 has 14 residues. The CDR3 is CASILQGRRYEQYF. CDR3 bases: TGTGCCAGCATCCTACAGGGTCGTCGGTACGAGCAGTACTTC.

The chain has TRBV28 and TRBJ1-1; 7 bases fit TRBD1. Germline V gene data show CDR1 as MDHEN and CDR2 as SYDVKM. The length of the CDR3 is 13 residues. The V gene end was trimmed by 9 bases and the J gene end by 1 base; junction bases not matched to a gene: 5. The CDR3 nucleotides read TGTGCCAGTACAACAGGGGCGAACACTGAAGCTTTCTTT. Translated, it gives CASTTGANTEAFF.

As regards this clone: Other DNA sequences in the same sample also yield this CDR3. V usage is TRBV5-1 and J usage is TRBJ2-5; 10 bases map to TRBD2. The CDR3 extends over 15 amino acids. The V segment lost 4 bases and the J segment 4 bases; nucleotides outside the gene matches: 7. Germline lookup yields CDR1 SGHRS and CDR2 YFSETQ. The CDR3 loop is CASSLASGGRETQYF. CDR3 DNA: TGCGCCAGCAGCCTGGCTAGCGGGGGACGAGAGACCCAGTACTTC.

The chain uses TRBV5-4 and TRBJ1-3; D call uncertain. Between the trimmed V and J ends, which lost 1 base and 0 bases, there was a span of 8 bases. Germline lookup yields CDR1 SGHNT and CDR2 YYREEE (reference sequence). The CDR3 is 15 residues long. CDR3 in DNA: TGTGCCAGCAGCTTGATTTCGACCTCTGGAAACACCATATATTTT. Its translation is CASSLISTSGNTIYF.

This chain links TRBV7-2 with TRBJ2-1; D is possibly TRBD1 or TRBD2 (6 bases each). Germline CDR1 SGHTA, CDR2 FQGNSA. The CDR3 contains 13 residues. V was trimmed by 2 bases and J by 8 bases, leaving 10 bases between them. The CDR3 loop is CASSLQRGDEQFF. As DNA, the CDR3 is TGTGCCAGCAGCTTACAAAGGGGGGATGAGCAGTTCTTC.

To note about this clone: Other DNA sequences in this sample translate to the same CDR3. The chain joins TRBV2 to TRBJ1-1, with D possibly being TRBD1 (5 bases). The CDR3 has 14 residues. CDR1 and CDR2 from the germline V gene are SNHLY and FYNNEI. Trimming removed 6 bases from V and 0 bases from J, with 11 bases in between. CDR3 in DNA: TGTGCCAGCAGAGGGGACGGGTTGAACACTGAAGCTTTCTTT. As protein: CASRGDGLNTEAFF.

This clone was seen a single time. Other DNA sequences within the sample encode an identical CDR3. The chain uses TRBV10-2 and TRBJ1-2; 7 positions match TRBD1. V was clipped by 2 bases and J by 5 bases; unmatched bases: 2. The CDR3 consists of 13 residues. Germline assignment: CDR1 WSHSY and CDR2 SAAADI. The CDR3 DNA follows: TGCGCCAGCAGTGAGGTACAGGGGTATGGCTACACCTTC. Translating gives CASSEVQGYGYTF.

This clone was seen a single time. This chain links TRBV11-2 with TRBJ2-7; the D gene is possibly TRBD2 (5 bases). This CDR3 is built from 12 residues. Trimming took 5 bases from V and 8 from J, leaving 13 bases between them. Germline CDR1 is SGHAT and CDR2 is FQNNGV. The DNA of the CDR3 is TGTGCCAGCAGCCTCGGAGGCCCCCAGCAGTACTTC. As protein: CASSLGGPQQYF.

CDR3 in DNA: TGTGCCAGCTCACAAGATAGCAGGAACATTCAGTACTTC. This sequence encodes CASSQDSRNIQYF. The chain joins TRBV18 to TRBJ2-4; D is ambiguous. Germline-derived CDR1 and CDR2 are KGHSH and LQKENI. V was cut by 4 bases and J by 7 bases, with 11 bases left in between. The CDR3 runs to 13 residues.

DNA of the CDR3: TGTGCCAGCAGCCCGACTAGCGGGGGCGTTGGGGATACGCAGTATTTT. This translates into CASSPTSGGVGDTQYF. V and J are TRBV7-3 and TRBJ2-3; 12 nucleotides line up with TRBD2. The CDR3 runs 16 residues. V lost 5 bases, J lost 6 bases, and 9 bases stayed unmatched. Looked up from germline, CDR1 is SGHTA and CDR2 is FQGTGA.

The J gene is TRBJ2-5, the V gene TRBV30; TRBD1 matches 11 bases. CDR3 size: 14 residues. J was trimmed by 2 bases and V by 7 bases; bases with no gene match: 6. The germline gives CDR1 GTSNPN, CDR2 SVGIG (reference sequence). CDR3 bases: TGTGCCTCCGGGACAGGGGGTAGGCAAGAGACCCAGTACTTC. As protein: CASGTGGRQETQYF.

The chain carries TRBV12-5 and TRBJ2-7, with 8 bases aligning to TRBD2. From germline, CDR1 is LGHNT and CDR2 FRNRAP. The trim removed 0 bases at V and 2 bases at J, leaving 9 bases unmatched. The CDR3 has 17 residues. CDR3 amino acids: CASGLVPSGPKPYEQYF. The CDR3 coding sequence is TGTGCTAGTGGTTTGGTCCCTAGCGGGCCGAAACCCTACGAGCAGTACTTC.

This chain connects TRBV25-1 to TRBJ1-5; D is ambiguous. The CDR3 extends over 13 amino acids. Trimming took 5 bases from V and 7 from J, leaving 12 bases between them. Germline V CDR1 and CDR2: MGHDK, SYGVNS. CDR3 DNA: TGTGCCAGCAGTCCCGGGAAGGGCCAGCCCCAGCATTTT. This gives the protein CASSPGKGQPQHF.

V and J are TRBV19 and TRBJ1-5, with D possibly TRBD1 on 6 matching bases. The CDR3 sequence is 14 residues long. Looked up from germline, CDR1 is LNHDA and CDR2 is SQIVND (reference sequence). V gave up 5 bases and J gave up 7 bases, with 15 bases separating them. CDR3 sequence (DNA): TGTGCCAGTAGTTCAGGGGATAGCGGCCAGCCCCAGCATTTT. It specifies CASSSGDSGQPQHF.

The J gene is TRBJ2-7, the V gene TRBV11-2; the D gene is possibly TRBD1 (6 bases). The CDR3 length is 15 residues. V lost 6 bases and J lost 0, with 15 bases in between. Germline V gene sequence: CDR1 SGHAT, CDR2 FQNNGV. CDR3 sequence: CASSRGTSISYEQYF. CDR3 nucleotide sequence: TGTGCCAGCAGTAGGGGGACATCGATCTCCTACGAGCAGTACTTC. Complete variable domain (other parts from reference TRBV11-2 and TRBJ2-7): EAGVAQSPRYKIIEKRQSVAFWCNPISGHATLYWYQQILGQGPKLLIQFQNNGVVDDSQLPKDRFSAERLKGVDSTLKIQPAKLEDSAVYLCASSRGTSISYEQYFGPGTRLTVT.

The rearrangement joins TRBV5-6 to TRBJ1-2; D unresolved. The CDR3 sequence is 10 residues long. Per germline, CDR1 SGHDT and CDR2 YYEEEE. Between the trimmed V and J ends, which lost 6 bases and 10 bases, there was a span of 10 bases. CDR3 in DNA: TGTGCCAGCAAAGGCAGCCTCTACACCTTC. It specifies CASKGSLYTF.

The V and J genes are TRBV11-2 and TRBJ2-7, with a tentative D call TRBD1 (6 bases). V lost 0 bases and J lost 6, with 15 bases in between. The CDR3 is 15 residues long. Germline V CDR1 and CDR2: SGHAT, FQNNGV. The CDR3 DNA follows: TGTGCCAGCAGCTTAGAGGTGGGGGCGCTGACCGAGCAGTACTTC. Translation: CASSLEVGALTEQYF.

The CDR3 loop reads CASSQLDGTEAFF. CDR3 coding DNA: TGCGCCAGCAGCCAGCTCGATGGCACTGAAGCTTTCTTT. The V call is TRBV4-1, the J call TRBJ1-1; D gene ambiguous. The CDR3 has 13 amino acids. V was pared by 3 bases and J by 4 bases, with 9 bases between. Germline-derived CDR1 and CDR2 are MGHRA and YSYEKL.

The V gene is TRBV25-1, the J gene TRBJ2-1, with 9 positions matching TRBD2. The CDR3 is 14 residues long. Unmatched junction bases numbered 4, after V lost 4 bases and J lost 6 bases. Looked up from germline, CDR1 is MGHDK and CDR2 is SYGVNS. This chain's CDR3 is CASSGSGGINEQFF. CDR3 bases: TGTGCCAGCAGTGGTAGCGGGGGTATCAATGAGCAGTTCTTC.

V and J are TRBV5-1 and TRBJ1-4; a weak D match, TRBD1 (6 bases). Trimming pared 0 bases from V and 7 bases from J, leaving 19 bases between. Germline V gene data show CDR1 as SGHRS and CDR2 as YFSETQ. CDR3 size: 17 residues. This chain's CDR3 is CASSLGHLQGKGEKLFF. The CDR3 coding sequence is TGCGCCAGCAGCTTGGGCCATCTACAGGGCAAAGGTGAAAAACTGTTTTTT.